Below, 5 T cell receptor beta chains from the same sample are listed, as sequenced in a study of shared clonotypes between healthy human individuals. Here immunoSEQ multiplex PCR was the method, and the copy in TCRdb shows in-frame clones only, minus some. The sample records 1.4 million to 1.5 million clones, around 95% being singletons. The sequencing sample was made of naive CD4+ T cells sorted from blood. Subset denoted: CD45RA+ positively selected. These receptors all stem from a man younger than 40 in good health.

The V gene is TRBV28, the J gene TRBJ1-5, with D perhaps matching TRBD1 (5 bases). Germline V gene data show CDR1 as MDHEN and CDR2 as SYDVKM. This CDR3 comprises 17 residues. V was pared by 7 bases and J by 0 bases, with 19 bases between. CDR3 DNA: TGTGCCAGCACCCCGGGACTCCCGGTCGGTAGCAATCAGCCCCAGCATTTT. Translation gives CASTPGLPVGSNQPQHF. The full variable domain, with the rest looked up from reference TRBV28 and TRBJ1-5, is DVKVTQSSRYLVKRTGEKVFLECVQDMDHENMFWYRQDPGLGLRLIYFSYDVKMKEKGDIPEGYSVSREKKERFSLILESASTNQTSMYLCASTPGLPVGSNQPQHFGDGTRLSIL.

J is TRBJ2-3 and V is TRBV6-4; 12 bases map to TRBD2. The CDR3 contains 16 residues. V gave up 5 bases and J gave up 2 bases; unmatched junction bases: 5. In germline, CDR1 is MRHNA, CDR2 SNTAGT. In DNA form, the CDR3 reads TGTGCCAGCAGTCCACTAGCGGGAGGAACCACAGATACGCAGTATTTT. Its translation: CASSPLAGGTTDTQYF.

The chain joins TRBV29-1 to TRBJ1-2, with 7 bases identical to TRBD1. The CDR3 is made up of 13 amino acids. V lost 7 bases, J lost 6 bases, and 11 bases stayed unmatched. Germline assignment: CDR1 SQVTM and CDR2 ANQGSEA. CDR3 amino acids: CSARGQPRDGYTF. The CDR3 DNA sequence: TGCAGCGCTCGGGGACAGCCTCGGGATGGCTACACCTTC.

The V and J genes are TRBV4-1 and TRBJ2-7; D is possibly TRBD1 (5 bases). CDR1 MGHRA and CDR2 YSYEKL come from the germline V gene. The CDR3 loop spans 13 amino acids. V was pared by 0 bases and J by 7 bases, with 10 bases between. CDR3 in DNA: TGCGCCAGCAGCCAAGAAAGACAGAGGGAGCAGTACTTC. Its protein is CASSQERQREQYF.

The rearrangement joins TRBV7-3 to TRBJ1-1, with 7 nucleotides matching TRBD1. With V trimmed by 2 bases and J by 1 base, 4 bases remained unmatched. The germline V gene has CDR1 SGHTA and CDR2 FQGTGA. This CDR3 is 15 amino acids long. CDR3 region: CASSLYGTANTEAFF. Written as DNA, the CDR3 is TGTGCCAGCAGCTTATATGGGACAGCGAACACTGAAGCTTTCTTT.